The 15 T cell receptor beta chains below were found in one sample sequenced in a study of cytomegalovirus exposure and HLA in healthy donors. The PCR used 60 Vbeta and 13 Jbeta primers. The protocol was immunoSEQ multiplex PCR, while the TCRdb copy is restricted to in-frame clones and leaves out a portion. The sample has about 64,000 clones. Sequencing was performed on PBMCs. These TCRs come from a woman younger than 30 in good health and CMV-seronegative.

The chain combines TRBV7-9 with TRBJ2-1; 7 bases are shared with TRBD1. From germline, CDR1 is SEHNR and CDR2 FQNEAQ (reference sequence). This CDR3 region has 14 residues. With 4 bases clipped from V and 3 bases from J, the junction kept 3 bases outside the gene matches. The CDR3 coding sequence is TGTGCCAGCAGCTATTACAGGGGCTACAATGAGCAGTTCTTC. Amino acid sequence: CASSYYRGYNEQFF.

The chain joins TRBV30 to TRBJ2-2; no reliable D call. V was cut by 4 bases and J by 1 base, with 4 bases left in between. The CDR3 is 12 amino acids. The V gene's germline CDR1 is GTSNPN and CDR2 SVGIG (reference sequence). The CDR3 here is CAWTGNTGELFF. The DNA of the CDR3 is TGTGCCTGGACAGGGAACACCGGGGAGCTGTTTTTT.

J is TRBJ1-1 and V is TRBV29-1, with D possibly matching TRBD1 (6 bases). The CDR3 is 13 amino acids. Looked up from germline, CDR1 is SQVTM and CDR2 is ANQGSEA. V was clipped by 3 bases and J by 5 bases, with 13 bases between them. The CDR3 DNA follows: TGCAGCGTTGAGGTGAAAGGGGGAACTGAAGCTTTCTTT. This sequence encodes CSVEVKGGTEAFF.

The chain couples TRBV6-1 to TRBJ1-2, with no clear D. Germline assignment: CDR1 MNHNS and CDR2 SASEGT. V was clipped by 6 bases and J by 8 bases, with 16 bases between them. The CDR3 is 13 amino acids. The CDR3 bases are TGTGCCAGCAGGCGGGCCGCGATTGAGGGCTACACCTTC. Translating it yields CASRRAAIEGYTF.

V usage is TRBV6-6 and J usage is TRBJ2-5, with D possibly matching TRBD1 (6 bases). The CDR3 runs to 13 residues. Germline values: CDR1 MNHNY, CDR2 SVGAGI (reference sequence). Between the trimmed V and J ends, which lost 0 bases and 4 bases, there was a span of 6 bases. The chain's CDR3 is CASSYSTGETQYF. CDR3 nucleotides: TGTGCCAGCAGTTACTCGACAGGAGAGACCCAGTACTTC.

The DNA for the CDR3 is TGTGCCAGCAGTTTGGTGGGGAGCTATGGCTACACCTTC. It translates to CASSLVGSYGYTF. V and J are TRBV27 and TRBJ1-2; no firm D call. The CDR3 runs 13 residues. From germline, CDR1 is MNHEY and CDR2 SMNVEV (reference sequence). V was cut by 3 bases and J by 4 bases, with 9 bases left in between.

The rearrangement uses TRBV19 and TRBJ2-2; D not resolved. This CDR3 contains 15 residues. Per the germline V gene, CDR1 is LNHDA and CDR2 is SQIVND (reference sequence). V lost 5 bases to trimming and J lost 2 bases, with 12 bases between them. This CDR3 reads CASSPGSFNTGELFF. CDR3 in DNA: TGTGCCAGTAGTCCAGGTTCTTTTAACACCGGGGAGCTGTTTTTT. Using reference TRBV19 and TRBJ2-2 for the parts outside the CDR3, the full variable domain is DGGITQSPKYLFRKEGQNVTLSCEQNLNHDAMYWYRQDPGQGLRLIYYSQIVNDFQKGDIAEGYSVSREKKESFPLTVTSAQKNPTAFYLCASSPGSFNTGELFFGEGSRLTVL.

V gene TRBV25-1 combines with J gene TRBJ1-5; 10 bases match TRBD1. CDR3 length equals 16 residues. Losses at the gene ends were 4 bases for V and 2 bases for J; bases not matched to a gene: 5. Germline V gives CDR1 MGHDK, CDR2 SYGVNS. The CDR3 region has the DNA TGTGCCAGCAGTGCCTCCGGGACAGGGGGCAATCAGCCCCAGCATTTT. Residues: CASSASGTGGNQPQHF.

The chain carries TRBV4-1 and TRBJ2-7; 7 nucleotides align to TRBD1. CDR3 size: 15 residues. V trimming: 3 bases; J trimming: 5 bases; junction bases outside the gene matches: 10. CDR1 and CDR2 (germline): MGHRA, YSYEKL. CDR3 DNA sequence: TGCGCCAGCAGCCAGCCCCGAAACAGGGGCCACGAGCAGTACTTC. This encodes CASSQPRNRGHEQYF.

Comments on this clone: A junction boundary mismatches the germline segment, possibly from a read error. At the DNA level, this CDR3 is encoded by other sequences in the same sample as well. The V call is TRBV18, the J call TRBJ1-2; TRBD1 might be the D (6 bases). The CDR3 sequence is 15 residues long. Germline V gene lookup returns CDR1 KGHSH and CDR2 LQKENI. In DNA, the CDR3 is TGCGCCAGCTCACCACCAGCCCGGACAGCCTATGGCTACACCTTC. This gives the protein CASSPPARTAYGYTF.

V gene TRBV6-5 combines with J gene TRBJ2-7; 12 bases map to TRBD2. J lost 4 bases, V lost 0 bases, and 4 bases had no gene match. Germline V gene sequence: CDR1 MNHEY, CDR2 SVGAGI. The CDR3 has 16 residues. CDR3 in DNA: TGTGCCAGCAGTTACTCGGGACTAGCGGGCGCGTACGAGCAGTACTTC. This gives the protein CASSYSGLAGAYEQYF.

The V gene is TRBV2, the J gene TRBJ2-7; D not certain. CDR1 SNHLY and CDR2 FYNNEI come from the germline V gene. CDR3 length: 14 amino acids. V gave up 3 bases and J gave up 0 bases, with 9 bases separating them. CDR3 DNA: TGTGCCAGCAGTGAGGGTCCGGGCTCCTACGAGCAGTACTTC. It yields the protein CASSEGPGSYEQYF.

J is TRBJ2-7 and V is TRBV4-1; the D gene is possibly TRBD2 (5 bases). V was trimmed by 1 base and J by 3 bases, leaving 10 bases between them. Germline V CDR1 and CDR2: MGHRA, YSYEKL. This CDR3 comprises 14 residues. As DNA, the CDR3 is TGCGCCAGCAGCCAAGTATTCGGGGACTACGAGCAGTACTTC. As protein: CASSQVFGDYEQYF.

V and J are TRBV6-5 and TRBJ1-2; D uncertain. The CDR3 contains 15 residues. V lost 0 bases and J 3 bases, leaving 11 bases between the germline ends. In germline, CDR1 is MNHEY, CDR2 SVGAGI. The CDR3, as DNA: TGTGCCAGCAGTTACTCGTCGGGATTTGACTATGGCTACACCTTC. It is translated as CASSYSSGFDYGYTF.

V gene TRBV28 combines with J gene TRBJ2-2; 8 positions match TRBD1. J lost 2 bases, V lost 7 bases, and 24 bases had no gene match. This CDR3 comprises 21 residues. Per the germline V gene, CDR1 is MDHEN and CDR2 is SYDVKM. This CDR3 is CASTQGVVGRGPVTNTGELFF. The DNA for the CDR3 is TGTGCCAGCACCCAGGGTGTGGTAGGCAGGGGGCCCGTTACTAACACCGGGGAGCTGTTTTTT. The full variable domain, with the rest looked up from reference TRBV28 and TRBJ2-2, is DVKVTQSSRYLVKRTGEKVFLECVQDMDHENMFWYRQDPGLGLRLIYFSYDVKMKEKGDIPEGYSVSREKKERFSLILESASTNQTSMYLCASTQGVVGRGPVTNTGELFFGEGSRLTVL.